These 11 T cell receptor beta chains share one sample of origin, sequenced in a study of T-cell memory formation after mild COVID-19. TCRdb re-analysed the 5' RACE reads in MiXCR, keeping a single row per CDR3 protein. The table records about 350,000 distinct CDR3 sequences, 20% of them present only once. The specimen sequenced was PBMCs or a T cell subset sorted from them (not recorded which). The receptor set was obtained from a man younger than 30 who had mild COVID-19 (a few samples of this study predate the infection). Cell type and time point are not known.

In this sample, this clonotype turned up a few times. The J gene is TRBJ2-5, the V gene TRBV12-3 or TRBV12-4, with TRBD1 identical over 10 bases. The CDR3 is 15 amino acids. Losses at the gene ends were 4 bases for V and 5 bases for J; bases not matched to a gene: 7. CDR3 in DNA: TGTGCCAGCAGTTACCCGGGACAGGGGTCGGAGACCCAGTACTTC. Protein: CASSYPGQGSETQYF.

The V call is TRBV6-2 or TRBV6-3, the J call TRBJ1-1, with TRBD1 matching 7 bases. The CDR3 length is 15 residues. Germline V gene data show CDR1 as MNHEY and CDR2 as SVGEGT. V gave up 6 bases and J gave up 4 bases; unmatched junction bases: 11. The chain's CDR3 is CASRPPTGSGTEAFF. In DNA, the CDR3 is TGTGCCAGCAGACCACCGACAGGGTCGGGCACTGAAGCTTTCTTT.

The V gene is TRBV4-1, the J gene TRBJ1-2; no clear D gene. V gave up 4 bases and J gave up 8 bases, with 8 bases separating them. CDR1 and CDR2 (germline): MGHRA, YSYEKL. The CDR3 covers 11 residues. Here the CDR3 DNA reads TGCGCCAGCAGCCTAGGATTGGGCTACACCTTC. This gives the protein CASSLGLGYTF.

This clonotype has just a few counts. The chain couples TRBV28 to TRBJ2-1, with 7 bases lining up with TRBD2. The CDR3 covers 15 residues. The junction had 13 bases not matched to a gene; V was cut back by 7 bases and J by 7 bases. CDR1 is MDHEN, CDR2 SYDVKM, per germline. CDR3 protein: CASIPGGLSWNEQFF. The CDR3 nucleotides read TGTGCCAGCATCCCCGGGGGGTTGAGTTGGAATGAGCAGTTCTTC.

V gene TRBV7-8 combines with J gene TRBJ2-7, with 7 bases that match TRBD1. After removal of 6 bases from V and 4 bases from J, the junction contained 3 bases not matched to a gene. This CDR3 is built from 12 residues. Germline V gene lookup returns CDR1 SGHVS and CDR2 FQNEAQ. The CDR3 DNA reads as TGTGCCAGCAGATTGGACAGGTACGAGCAGTACTTC. The encoded protein is CASRLDRYEQYF.

This clonotype has just a few counts. This chain joins TRBV11-2 and TRBJ2-7; 8 bases match TRBD1. Trimming at V came to 5 bases and at J to 6 bases, leaving 9 bases not matched to a gene. CDR3 length: 14 residues. Germline V gives CDR1 SGHAT, CDR2 FQNNGV. The CDR3 loop reads CASSRNKDRAEQYV. CDR3 sequence (DNA): TGTGCCAGCAGCCGAAATAAGGACAGGGCCGAGCAGTACGTC.

This clonotype appeared a few times. This chain uses TRBV12-3 or TRBV12-4 with TRBJ2-1, with 9 bases identical to TRBD2. Trimming at V came to 6 bases and at J to 11 bases, leaving 11 bases not matched to a gene. There are 14 residues in the CDR3. In nucleotides, the CDR3 is TGTGCCAGCAGGGCTCTAGCGGGGCGGGCGCAGCAGTTCTTC. As protein: CASRALAGRAQQFF.

The chain employs TRBV7-2 and TRBJ2-2; maybe TRBD2 (5 bases). The CDR3 is made up of 14 amino acids. Germline V CDR1 and CDR2: SGHTA, FQGNSA. V was shortened by 5 bases and J by 4 bases, with 11 bases between the two germline ends. The CDR3 sequence is CASSKNAGTGELFF. CDR3 coding DNA: TGTGCCAGCAGCAAAAACGCGGGCACCGGGGAGCTGTTTTTT.

This clonotype was seen a few times. This chain joins TRBV13 and TRBJ2-3; 10 nucleotides align to TRBD2. The V and J ends lost 5 bases and 2 bases, in that order; junction bases with no gene match: 7. The CDR3 length is 16 residues. Germline CDR1 reads PRHDT; CDR2 reads FYEKMQ (reference sequence). The CDR3 DNA reads as TGTGCCAGCAGCCCCCCTACTAGCGGGGACACAGATACGCAGTATTTT. It encodes CASSPPTSGDTDTQYF. Variable domain in full (rest from reference TRBV13 and TRBJ2-3): AAGVIQSPRHLIKEKRETATLKCYPIPRHDTVYWYQQGPGQDPQFLISFYEKMQSDKGSIPDRFSAQQFSDYHSELNMSSLELGDSALYFCASSPPTSGDTDTQYFGPGTRLTVL.

The J gene is TRBJ2-2, the V gene TRBV12-3 or TRBV12-4, with 7 bases fitting TRBD2. The CDR3 consists of 14 residues. Trimming at V came to 7 bases and at J to 6 bases, leaving 8 bases not matched to a gene. The DNA of the CDR3 is TGTGCCAGCATCCCCGGACTAGAGTCCGGGGAGCTGTTTTTT. This sequence encodes CASIPGLESGELFF.

This clonotype was found a few times. V and J are TRBV5-1 and TRBJ2-3; 8 positions match TRBD1. Looked up from germline, CDR1 is SGHRS and CDR2 is YFSETQ. The CDR3 is made up of 16 amino acids. The V gene end was trimmed by 3 bases and the J gene end by 0 bases; junction bases not matched to a gene: 6. The CDR3 sequence: CASSSGQGASTDTQYF. DNA of the CDR3: TGCGCCAGCAGCTCCGGACAGGGAGCTAGCACAGATACGCAGTATTTT.